What follows are 15 T cell receptor beta chains derived from one specimen sequenced in a study of blood T cell repertoires in COVID-19. TCRdb keeps only in-frame clones here, not all; method: immunoSEQ multiplex PCR. The data contain fewer than 200,000 clones, about 85% of them singletons. Sequenced material: peripheral blood. The receptors come from a man between 60 and 75 years old with acute or convalescent COVID-19.

The chain is built from TRBV10-3 and TRBJ2-2; 7 bases match TRBD1. CDR1 is ENHRY, CDR2 SYGVKD, per germline. The CDR3 is made up of 16 amino acids. Trimming removed 0 bases from V and 2 bases from J; junction bases left unmatched: 3. CDR3: CAISESQGVNTGELFF. The CDR3 DNA sequence: TGTGCCATCAGTGAGTCGCAGGGGGTAAACACCGGGGAGCTGTTTTTT.

The chain employs TRBV13 and TRBJ1-2, with unresolved D. The CDR3 runs to 14 residues. Trimming removed 2 bases at V and 3 bases at J, with 10 bases between. The germline gives CDR1 PRHDT, CDR2 FYEKMQ (reference sequence). The CDR3 bases are TGTGCCAGCAGCTTATTGGTGTCGGACTATGGCTACACCTTC. This sequence encodes CASSLLVSDYGYTF.

This clone turned up a few times. Within the sample, other DNA sequences also encode this same CDR3. The rearrangement uses TRBV12-3 or TRBV12-4 and TRBJ1-2, with D unresolved. The CDR3 contains 12 residues. Between the trimmed V and J ends, which lost 3 bases and 4 bases, there was a span of 6 bases. The CDR3 here is CASSLFGYGYTF. CDR3 sequence (DNA): TGTGCCAGCAGTTTGTTCGGCTATGGCTACACCTTC.

This chain connects TRBV2 to TRBJ2-3, with TRBD2 matching over 7 bases. Germline V lookup: CDR1 SNHLY, CDR2 FYNNEI. The V and J ends lost 3 bases and 2 bases, in that order; junction bases with no gene match: 11. The CDR3 spans 17 residues. The DNA for the CDR3 is TGTGCCAGCAGTGACCCGGGACTAAGACTCATCACAGATACGCAGTATTTT. Residues: CASSDPGLRLITDTQYF.

CDR3 loop: CATSEPGGISYNEQFF. For the CDR3, the DNA is TGTGCCACCAGTGAACCGGGAGGGATCTCCTACAATGAGCAGTTCTTC. This chain uses TRBV24-1 with TRBJ2-1; 8 bases agree with TRBD2. There are 16 residues in the CDR3. From germline, CDR1 is KGHDR and CDR2 SFDVKD. The V and J ends lost 4 bases and 0 bases, in that order; junction bases with no gene match: 4.

This clone was seen just once. The chain links TRBV6-2 or TRBV6-3 to TRBJ2-2, with D tentatively TRBD1 (6 bases). Trimming cost V 5 bases and J 3 bases, with 13 bases left between them. CDR1 is MNHEY and CDR2 is SVGEGT in the germline V gene. The CDR3 length is 15 residues. DNA of the CDR3: TGTGCCAGCAGTCCCTCAGGGGCAGACACCGGGGAGCTGTTTTTT. This translates into CASSPSGADTGELFF.

The rearrangement uses TRBV9 and TRBJ2-3; 7 bases map to TRBD2. With 0 bases clipped from V and 0 bases from J, the junction kept 10 bases outside the gene matches. Germline V gene sequence: CDR1 SGDLS, CDR2 YYNGEE. This CDR3 is 18 amino acids long. The CDR3 region has the DNA TGTGCCAGCAGCGTAGGTCTAGCGGTCACATCTAGCACAGATACGCAGTATTTT. Translating it yields CASSVGLAVTSSTDTQYF.

The rearrangement links TRBV29-1 to TRBJ1-1; 11 positions agree with TRBD1. Trimming took 7 bases from V and 10 from J; bases not matched to a gene: 11. The CDR3 totals 13 residues. The germline gives CDR1 SQVTM, CDR2 ANQGSEA. CDR3 DNA: TGCAGCGCACCGGGACAGGGGGGTCTCGGAGCTTTCTTT. This gives the protein CSAPGQGGLGAFF.

This chain joins TRBV11-2 and TRBJ2-7; 12 bases match TRBD2. The ends lost 5 bases at V and 2 bases at J; junction bases unmatched: 4. The CDR3 contains 15 residues. Germline CDR1 SGHAT, CDR2 FQNNGV. The CDR3 nucleotides read TGTGCCAGCAGCCCCACTAGCGGGAGGACCTACGAGCAGTACTTC. Amino acid sequence: CASSPTSGRTYEQYF. Variable domain in full (rest from reference TRBV11-2 and TRBJ2-7): EAGVAQSPRYKIIEKRQSVAFWCNPISGHATLYWYQQILGQGPKLLIQFQNNGVVDDSQLPKDRFSAERLKGVDSTLKIQPAKLEDSAVYLCASSPTSGRTYEQYFGPGTRLTVT.

CDR3 coding DNA: TGTGCCTGGAGGGTTAATGTCGGGTCTGGCTACACCTTC. It specifies CAWRVNVGSGYTF. V is TRBV30 and J is TRBJ1-2; D is undetermined. CDR1 GTSNPN and CDR2 SVGIG come from the germline V gene (reference sequence). With 3 bases removed from V and 7 bases from J, the gap between germline ends came to 15 bases. The CDR3 sequence is 13 residues long.

The rearrangement joins TRBV19 to TRBJ1-1; 7 positions match TRBD1. The CDR3 sequence is 14 residues long. The germline CDR1 and CDR2 sequences are LNHDA and SQIVND (reference sequence). V trimming: 3 bases; J trimming: 3 bases; junction bases outside the gene matches: 4. In nucleotides, the CDR3 is TGTGCCAGTAGTATGGAGGGGGCTTACACTGAAGCTTTCTTT. Encoded protein: CASSMEGAYTEAFF. Based on the CDR3 plus reference TRBV19 and TRBJ1-1, the full variable domain is DGGITQSPKYLFRKEGQNVTLSCEQNLNHDAMYWYRQDPGQGLRLIYYSQIVNDFQKGDIAEGYSVSREKKESFPLTVTSAQKNPTAFYLCASSMEGAYTEAFFGQGTRLTVV.

V is TRBV7-9 and J is TRBJ1-2; 8 bases map to TRBD1. The CDR3 is 14 residues long. V shed 1 base and J 7 bases; nucleotides not matched to a gene: 5. The germline gives CDR1 SEHNR, CDR2 FQNEAQ (reference sequence). The CDR3 sequence is CASSLGQGLSGYTF. The CDR3 nucleotides read TGTGCCAGCAGCTTAGGACAGGGGTTATCTGGCTACACCTTC.

The J gene is TRBJ1-5, the V gene TRBV5-6, with 10 bases matching TRBD1. Germline lookup yields CDR1 SGHDT and CDR2 YYEEEE. The CDR3 has 15 amino acids. With 3 bases clipped from V and 1 base from J, the junction kept 1 base outside the gene matches. CDR3 sequence: CASSSDRGSNQPQHF. The CDR3 DNA follows: TGTGCCAGCAGCTCGGACAGGGGGAGCAATCAGCCCCAGCATTTT.

This chain links TRBV29-1 with TRBJ1-2; D call uncertain. This CDR3 region has 13 residues. V lost 3 bases to trimming and J lost 4 bases, with 12 bases between them. Germline V CDR1 and CDR2: SQVTM, ANQGSEA. CDR3 DNA: TGCAGCGTTGAGGCAGATACCCTCTATGGCTACACCTTC. This gives the protein CSVEADTLYGYTF.

The chain combines TRBV18 with TRBJ2-2; 9 bases are a match to TRBD2. Trimming removed 5 bases from V and 4 bases from J; junction bases left unmatched: 14. The CDR3 covers 18 residues. Germline V CDR1 and CDR2: KGHSH, LQKENI. The CDR3 sequence is CASSLGAGGPMGTGELFF. CDR3 nucleotide sequence: TGTGCCAGCTCATTGGGAGCGGGAGGCCCCATGGGCACCGGGGAGCTGTTTTTT. The complete variable domain, with remaining parts taken from reference TRBV18 and TRBJ2-2, reads NAGVMQNPRHLVRRRGQEARLRCSPMKGHSHVYWYRQLPEEGLKFMVYLQKENIIDESGMPKERFSAEFPKEGPSILRIQQVVRGDSAAYFCASSLGAGGPMGTGELFFGEGSRLTVL.